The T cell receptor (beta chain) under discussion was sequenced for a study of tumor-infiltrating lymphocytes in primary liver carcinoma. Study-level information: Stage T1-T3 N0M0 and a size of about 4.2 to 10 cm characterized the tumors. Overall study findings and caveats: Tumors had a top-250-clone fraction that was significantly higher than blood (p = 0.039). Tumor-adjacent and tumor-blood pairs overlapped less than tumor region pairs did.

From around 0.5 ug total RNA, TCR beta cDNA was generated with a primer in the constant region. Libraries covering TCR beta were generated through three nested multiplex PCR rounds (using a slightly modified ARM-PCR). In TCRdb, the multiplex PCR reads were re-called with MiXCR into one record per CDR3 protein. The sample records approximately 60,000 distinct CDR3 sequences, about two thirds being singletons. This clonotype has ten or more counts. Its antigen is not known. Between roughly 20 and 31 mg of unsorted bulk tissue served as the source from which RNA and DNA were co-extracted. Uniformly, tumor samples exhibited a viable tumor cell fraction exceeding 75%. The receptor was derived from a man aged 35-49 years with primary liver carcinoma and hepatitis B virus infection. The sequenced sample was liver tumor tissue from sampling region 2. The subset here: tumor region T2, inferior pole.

The CDR3 loop reads CASSPPGANVLTF. DNA of the CDR3: TGTGCCAGCAGCCCCCCGGGGGCCAACGTCCTGACTTTC. The chain has TRBV16 and TRBJ2-6; D is undetermined. Between the trimmed V and J ends, which lost 4 bases and 4 bases, there was a span of 5 bases. The CDR3 consists of 13 residues. Germline CDR1 and CDR2: KGHSY and FQNENV.